This entry concerns a single T cell receptor beta chain. The sample comes from a study of blood T cells in healthy people across ages. A sample-barcoded 5' primer and a J-beta primer mix were used in a second PCR of roughly 7 to 12 cycles. In TCRdb, the 5' RACE reads were re-called with MiXCR into one record per CDR3 protein. The sample gives about 2 million distinct CDR3 sequences, about 50% of which show up once; approximately 2% is in the top ten. V shed 9 bases, J shed 4 bases, and the junction held 10 bases outside the gene matches. The CDR3 has 15 residues. Germline V CDR1 and CDR2: SGHTA, FQGNSA.

The sequencing input was blood. The chain recombines TRBV7-2 with TRBJ2-1, with 9 bases aligning to TRBD2. This TCR came from a woman between 40 and 55 years old in good health. This CDR3 reads CASLTGRGGYNEQFF. In DNA, the CDR3 is TGTGCCAGTCTAACTGGGCGGGGGGGTTACAATGAGCAGTTCTTC.